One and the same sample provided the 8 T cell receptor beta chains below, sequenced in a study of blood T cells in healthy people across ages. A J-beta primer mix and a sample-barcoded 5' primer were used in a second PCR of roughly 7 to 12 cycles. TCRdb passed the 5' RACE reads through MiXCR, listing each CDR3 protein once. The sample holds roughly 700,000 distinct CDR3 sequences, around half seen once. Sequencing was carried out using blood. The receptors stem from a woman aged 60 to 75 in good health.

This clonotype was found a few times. CDR3 residues: CSASPQGHGYTF. Here the CDR3 DNA reads TGCAGTGCTAGCCCCCAGGGCCATGGCTACACCTTC. The genes are TRBV20-1 and TRBJ1-2, with D tentatively TRBD1 (5 bases). Germline loops: CDR1 DFQATT, CDR2 SNEGSKA (reference sequence). Trimming removed 3 bases at V and 6 bases at J, with 11 bases between. The CDR3 extends over 12 amino acids.

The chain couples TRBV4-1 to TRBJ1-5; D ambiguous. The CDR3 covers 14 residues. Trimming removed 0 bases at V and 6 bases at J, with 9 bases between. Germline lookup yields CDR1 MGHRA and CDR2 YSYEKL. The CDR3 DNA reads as TGCGCCAGCAGCCAAGATGGGGTCGGTCAGCCCCAGCATTTT. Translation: CASSQDGVGQPQHF.

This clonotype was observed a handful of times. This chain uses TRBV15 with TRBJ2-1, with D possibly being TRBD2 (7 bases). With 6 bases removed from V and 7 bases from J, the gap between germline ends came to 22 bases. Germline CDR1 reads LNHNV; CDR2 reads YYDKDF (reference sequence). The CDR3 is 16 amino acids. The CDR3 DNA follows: TGTGCCACCAGTCTCCCAGGGGCGGGAGCATGGAATGAGCAGTTCTTC. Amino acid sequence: CATSLPGAGAWNEQFF.

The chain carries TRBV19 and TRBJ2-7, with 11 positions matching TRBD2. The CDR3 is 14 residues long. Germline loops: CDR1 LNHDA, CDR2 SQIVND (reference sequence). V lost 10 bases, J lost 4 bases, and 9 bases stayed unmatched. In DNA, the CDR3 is TGTGCCACCCACACTAGCGGGAGACCTTACGAGCAGTACTTC. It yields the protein CATHTSGRPYEQYF.

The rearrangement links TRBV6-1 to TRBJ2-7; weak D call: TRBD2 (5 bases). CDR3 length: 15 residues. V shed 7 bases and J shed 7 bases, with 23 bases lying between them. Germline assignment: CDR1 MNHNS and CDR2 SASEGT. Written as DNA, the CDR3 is TGTGCCAGCACACAGACAAGCGGACCCTACAATGAGCAGTACTTC. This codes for CASTQTSGPYNEQYF.

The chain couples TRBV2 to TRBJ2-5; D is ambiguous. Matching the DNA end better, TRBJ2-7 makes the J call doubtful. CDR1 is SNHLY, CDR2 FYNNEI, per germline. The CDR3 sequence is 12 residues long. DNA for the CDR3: TGTGCCAGCAGTCGGTCGACCTACGAGCAGTACTTC. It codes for CASSRSTYEQYF.

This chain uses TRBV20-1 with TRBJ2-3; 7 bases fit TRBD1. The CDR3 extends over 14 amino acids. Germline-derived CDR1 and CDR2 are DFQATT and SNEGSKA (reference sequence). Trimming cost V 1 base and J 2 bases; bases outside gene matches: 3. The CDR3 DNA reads TGCAGTGCTAGAGGACAGGGAAACACAGATACGCAGTATTTT. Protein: CSARGQGNTDTQYF.

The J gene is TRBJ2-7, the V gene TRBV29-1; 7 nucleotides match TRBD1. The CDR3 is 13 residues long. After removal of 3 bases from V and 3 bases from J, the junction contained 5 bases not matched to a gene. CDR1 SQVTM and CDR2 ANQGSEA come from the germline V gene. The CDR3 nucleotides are TGCAGCGTTGAGGGGCAGGGGGTCTACGAGCAGTACTTC. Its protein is CSVEGQGVYEQYF.